This T cell receptor beta chain came from a study of post-analysis software for immune sequencing data. Study in general: In terms of disease course, relapsing-remitting, secondary progressive and progressive-relapsing multiple sclerosis were included. Findings of the study overall: Patients used a few TRBV segments, including TRBV5-6, TRBV5-1 and TRBV20-1, more often than controls.

On this clonotype itself: The antigen is undetermined.

In germline, CDR1 is SGHRS, CDR2 YFSETQ. This CDR3 has 14 residues. Between the trimmed V and J ends, which lost 0 bases and 2 bases, there was a span of 9 bases. Prepared TCR beta cDNA libraries contained unique molecular identifiers. A population of roughly 0.9 to 11 million T cells gave rise to approximately 530,000 cDNA molecules. TCRdb independently ran MiXCR on the PCR reads; one entry per CDR3 protein. Of about 430,000 distinct CDR3 sequences in the sample, 30% to 40% were seen once. This receptor was obtained from a girl aged 2 to 10 with multiple sclerosis. Sequenced input: blood. This rearrangement joins TRBV5-1 to TRBJ2-7, with D tentatively TRBD1 or TRBD2 (5 bases each). CDR3 coding DNA: TGCGCCAGCAGCTTGGCGGGACCTGCCTACGAGCAGTACTTC. Its translation is CASSLAGPAYEQYF.